These 21 T cell receptor beta chains were all obtained from the same sample, sequenced in a study of T cell responses to AZD1222 COVID-19 vaccine. Sequenced by immunoSEQ multiplex PCR; TCRdb stores in-frame clones only, minus some. The sample holds 90,000 to 120,000 clones, about nine tenths seen once. This material consisted of peripheral blood, taken on day 0 of AZD1222 vaccination. The receptor source for this set is an adult in good health.

This rearrangement joins TRBV2 to TRBJ2-1; 10 bases are shared with TRBD2. V lost 1 base to trimming and J lost 9 bases; unmatched junction nucleotides: 6. Germline V gene lookup returns CDR1 SNHLY and CDR2 FYNNEI. The CDR3 totals 15 residues. This CDR3 is CASSEGISGGLEQFF. CDR3 DNA: TGTGCCAGCAGTGAAGGGATTAGCGGGGGGCTTGAGCAGTTCTTC.

V and J are TRBV5-4 and TRBJ1-3, with a weak D call TRBD1 (6 bases). V lost 0 bases and J 8 bases, leaving 9 bases between the germline ends. The CDR3 contains 13 residues. Per the germline V gene, CDR1 is SGHNT and CDR2 is YYREEE (reference sequence). The CDR3 sequence: CASSLAGGHTIYF. As DNA, the CDR3 is TGTGCCAGCAGCTTGGCCGGGGGCCACACCATATATTTT.

The chain recombines TRBV7-9 with TRBJ1-2; weak D call: TRBD1 (6 bases). From germline, CDR1 is SEHNR and CDR2 FQNEAQ (reference sequence). The CDR3 contains 17 residues. The germline V and J ends were trimmed by 6 bases and 5 bases, with 25 bases remaining between them. In DNA form, the CDR3 reads TGTGCCAGCAGACAGGGTCTCGGGACTCCGGCGGCGTATGGCTACACCTTC. It yields the protein CASRQGLGTPAAYGYTF.

The chain carries TRBV21-1 and TRBJ2-7; the DNA was not used to check the table's D call, TRBD2. TRBV21-1 is a recognized pseudogene. This CDR3 region has 15 residues. The CDR3: CASSPKAGMGFEQYF. Written as DNA, the CDR3 is TGTGCCAGCAGCCCTAAAGCGGGAATGGGGTTCGAGCAGTACTTC.

This sequence joins TRBV27 and TRBJ1-6; no firm D call. The CDR3 covers 15 residues. The V gene lost 1 base and the J gene lost 7 bases, with 11 bases spanning the gap. The V gene's germline CDR1 is MNHEY and CDR2 SMNVEV (reference sequence). The CDR3 coding sequence is TGTGCCAGCAGTTTATTAGGGATAGGAAATTCACCCCTCCACTTT. Amino acid sequence: CASSLLGIGNSPLHF.

The chain couples TRBV6-2 or TRBV6-3 to TRBJ2-7; tentatively, D is TRBD1 (6 bases). Trimming took off 2 bases at V and 4 bases at J, with 9 bases between the two ends. The CDR3 extends over 13 amino acids. CDR1 and CDR2 from the germline V gene are MNHEY and SVGEGT. The chain's CDR3 is CASSYGGLYEQYF. For the CDR3, the DNA is TGTGCCAGCAGTTACGGGGGCCTATACGAGCAGTACTTC.

The chain is built from TRBV5-4 and TRBJ2-6; TRBD1 matches at 8 bases. Germline V gene data show CDR1 as SGHNT and CDR2 as YYREEE (reference sequence). V lost 0 bases to trimming and J lost 11 bases; unmatched junction nucleotides: 7. The CDR3 loop spans 15 amino acids. The CDR3 region is CASSLVAGGADVLTF. In DNA, the CDR3 is TGTGCCAGCAGCTTGGTGGCAGGGGGCGCGGACGTCCTGACTTTC.

This chain connects TRBV2 to TRBJ1-5, with a weak D call TRBD1 (6 bases). Germline assignment: CDR1 SNHLY and CDR2 FYNNEI. This CDR3 has 17 amino acids. The germline V and J ends were trimmed by 6 bases and 0 bases, with 18 bases remaining between them. The CDR3 spells CASSLQGWSYSNQPQHF. The CDR3 bases are TGTGCCAGCAGCTTACAGGGATGGAGCTATAGCAATCAGCCCCAGCATTTT.

The V gene is TRBV7-8, the J gene TRBJ1-1; no firm D call. In germline, CDR1 is SGHVS, CDR2 FQNEAQ. The CDR3 length is 12 residues. Trimming took 6 bases from V and 4 from J, leaving 9 bases between them. The CDR3 is CASRNGSTEAFF. The CDR3 nucleotides are TGTGCCAGCAGGAATGGAAGCACTGAAGCTTTCTTT.

The chain uses TRBV7-9 and TRBJ2-7; 9 bases map to TRBD2. The V and J ends lost 3 bases and 4 bases, in that order; junction bases with no gene match: 7. Germline CDR1 SEHNR, CDR2 FQNEAQ (reference sequence). CDR3 length equals 15 residues. In DNA form, the CDR3 reads TGTGCCAGCAGCTTGAGTGGGAGCGGGAGGTACGAGCAGTACTTC. Translated: CASSLSGSGRYEQYF.

A few counts support this clone. The gene calls are TRBV5-1 and TRBJ1-3; maybe TRBD1 (5 bases). V was shortened by 0 bases and J by 0 bases, with 13 bases between the two germline ends. CDR1 SGHRS and CDR2 YFSETQ come from the germline V gene. CDR3 length: 17 amino acids. The CDR3 protein is CASSLAGRGVSGNTIYF. The CDR3 nucleotides read TGCGCCAGCAGCTTGGCCGGAAGGGGAGTCTCTGGAAACACCATATATTTT. Looking up the rest from reference TRBV5-1 and TRBJ1-3 gives the full variable domain: KAGVTQTPRYLIKTRGQQVTLSCSPISGHRSVSWYQQTPGQGLQFLFEYFSETQRNKGNFPGRFSGRQFSNSRSEMNVSTLELGDSALYLCASSLAGRGVSGNTIYFGEGSWLTVV.

V gene TRBV19 combines with J gene TRBJ2-7; a possible D gene is TRBD2 (6 bases). The CDR3 is 13 amino acids. Germline loops: CDR1 LNHDA, CDR2 SQIVND (reference sequence). Trimming took off 8 bases at V and 3 bases at J, with 14 bases between the two ends. The CDR3 region is CASGAGTLYEQYF. CDR3 DNA sequence: TGTGCCAGTGGGGCGGGGACCCTCTACGAGCAGTACTTC.

This clone came up once. This sequence joins TRBV13 and TRBJ2-1, with 11 bases identical to TRBD1. The CDR3 spans 15 residues. Germline V gene lookup returns CDR1 PRHDT and CDR2 FYEKMQ (reference sequence). V was pared by 4 bases and J by 7 bases, with 6 bases of the junction left unmatched. CDR3 sequence (DNA): TGTGCCAGCAGCTGGACCGGGACAGGGGGAAATGAGCAGTTCTTC. Translating gives CASSWTGTGGNEQFF.

This clone was counted a few times. V is TRBV5-8 and J is TRBJ2-7; D is unclear. Looked up from germline, CDR1 is SGHTS and CDR2 is YDEGEE. The CDR3 covers 15 residues. The V and J ends lost 2 bases and 4 bases respectively, with 16 bases between them. The CDR3 loop is CASSLKKGPIYEQYF. CDR3 nucleotide sequence: TGTGCCAGCAGCTTAAAAAAGGGCCCCATATACGAGCAGTACTTC.

The chain recombines TRBV29-1 with TRBJ2-5, with D perhaps matching TRBD2 (5 bases). CDR3 length equals 12 residues. CDR1 is SQVTM, CDR2 ANQGSEA, per germline. The V end was cut by 5 bases, the J end by 5 bases, with 12 bases between. The CDR3 region is CSVRGLVETQYF. CDR3 in DNA: TGCAGCGTTCGAGGGTTAGTGGAGACCCAGTACTTC.

This chain links TRBV10-3 with TRBJ1-2; the D gene is possibly TRBD1 (5 bases). The CDR3 contains 13 residues. Germline CDR1 and CDR2: ENHRY and SYGVKD. Between the trimmed V and J ends, which lost 6 bases and 2 bases, there was a span of 10 bases. CDR3 nucleotide sequence: TGTGCCATCAGGGGCAGGGAAAACTATGGCTACACCTTC. Its protein is CAIRGRENYGYTF.

The chain joins TRBV12-2 to TRBJ2-7. TRBV12-2 is reported as a pseudogene. The CDR3 covers 14 residues. CDR3 amino acids: CASRPKGLVYEQYF. The CDR3 nucleotides read TGTGCAAGTCGCCCCAAGGGCCTAGTCTACGAGCAGTACTTC.

The chain combines TRBV5-6 with TRBJ2-1; 11 positions match TRBD1. The CDR3 runs 16 residues. CDR1 and CDR2 from the germline V gene are SGHDT and YYEEEE. V gave up 4 bases and J gave up 0 bases; unmatched junction bases: 3. The CDR3 bases are TGTGCCAGCAGCGCCGGACAGGGGGCCTCCTACAATGAGCAGTTCTTC. Protein product: CASSAGQGASYNEQFF.

The chain recombines TRBV6-5 with TRBJ2-1; 8 nucleotides align to TRBD2. Germline CDR1 MNHEY, CDR2 SVGAGI. Losses at the gene ends were 4 bases for V and 10 bases for J; bases not matched to a gene: 9. This CDR3 region has 14 residues. The CDR3 DNA follows: TGTGCCAGCAGTTCCACTGGACTAGCACCAGAGCAGTTCTTC. Translated, it gives CASSSTGLAPEQFF.

The rearrangement joins TRBV20-1 to TRBJ2-7; 8 nucleotides match TRBD2. Trimming removed 3 bases from V and 2 bases from J; junction bases left unmatched: 6. The CDR3 runs to 14 residues. Germline V gives CDR1 DFQATT, CDR2 SNEGSKA (reference sequence). The CDR3 coding sequence is TGCAGTGCTAGTAACCAGCGGGAGCCCTACGAGCAGTACTTC. Its protein is CSASNQREPYEQYF.

CDR3 in amino acids: CASRAQGQETQYF. The CDR3 region has the DNA TGTGCCAGCAGAGCACAGGGGCAAGAGACCCAGTACTTC. V and J are TRBV7-2 and TRBJ2-5, with 7 bases lining up with TRBD1. The CDR3 consists of 13 residues. V gave up 6 bases and J gave up 2 bases; unmatched junction bases: 3. Germline V gives CDR1 SGHTA, CDR2 FQGNSA. The full variable domain, in which reference TRBV7-2 and TRBJ2-5 provide the parts outside the CDR3, is GAGVSQSPSNKVTEKGKDVELRCDPISGHTALYWYRQSLGQGLEFLIYFQGNSAPDKSGLPSDRFSAERTGGSVSTLTIQRTQQEDSAVYLCASRAQGQETQYFGPGTRLLVL.